Shown below are 7 T cell receptor beta chains from a single sample sequenced in a study of OX40 agonist ivuxolimab in advanced cancers. TCRdb's copy holds only in-frame clones and misses some; the assay was immunoSEQ multiplex PCR. In the table there are 74,000 or so clones, 80% to 90% of which are singletons. Sample: CD4+ or CD8+ T cells sorted from blood, taken in a trial of the OX40 agonist ivuxolimab. Receptors were obtained from an adult with an advanced solid tumor such as melanoma, head and neck, liver or kidney cancer.

This clone has a single count. V usage is TRBV6-6 and J usage is TRBJ2-7; no firm D call. Deletions cut 5 bases from V and 3 bases from J, with 17 bases between. Germline V lookup: CDR1 MNHNY, CDR2 SVGAGI (reference sequence). The CDR3 runs 15 residues. In nucleotides, the CDR3 is TGTGCCAGCAGTCCAAGGTCGGATACATTCTACGAGCAGTACTTC. Translated: CASSPRSDTFYEQYF.

The chain has TRBV30 and TRBJ2-5, with 11 bases lining up with TRBD2. The CDR3 is 14 residues long. Germline assignment: CDR1 GTSNPN and CDR2 SVGIG (reference sequence). J lost 2 bases, V lost 4 bases, and 3 bases had no gene match. CDR3 bases: TGTGCCTGGACTAGCGGGGGGTTGCAAGAGACCCAGTACTTC. Amino acids: CAWTSGGLQETQYF.

This chain uses TRBV18 with TRBJ2-7, with 7 bases fitting TRBD1. V lost 3 bases and J lost 3; bases outside the gene matches: 5. CDR3 length equals 14 residues. Germline loops: CDR1 KGHSH, CDR2 LQKENI. CDR3: CASSPGTENYEQYF. Written as DNA, the CDR3 is TGTGCCAGCTCACCTGGGACAGAAAACTACGAGCAGTACTTC.

The chain carries TRBV9 and TRBJ1-2; D is ambiguous. The V gene lost 3 bases and the J gene lost 5 bases, with 8 bases spanning the gap. The CDR3 has 12 residues. From germline, CDR1 is SGDLS and CDR2 YYNGEE. The CDR3 DNA is TGTGCCAGCAGCGGGGCGGTGTATGGCTACACCTTC. Protein sequence: CASSGAVYGYTF. Using reference TRBV9 and TRBJ1-2 for the parts outside the CDR3, the full variable domain is DSGVTQTPKHLITATGQRVTLRCSPRSGDLSVYWYQQSLDQGLQFLIQYYNGEERAKGNILERFSAQQFPDLHSELNLSSLELGDSALYFCASSGAVYGYTFGSGTRLTVV.

CDR3 DNA: TGCGCCAGCAGCTTGGGGACTAGCGGGGGGGCGTCTAGCACAGATACGCAGTATTTT. Encoded protein: CASSLGTSGGASSTDTQYF. The chain employs TRBV5-1 and TRBJ2-3; 15 bases map to TRBD2. The CDR3 sequence is 19 residues long. V gave up 0 bases and J gave up 0 bases; unmatched junction bases: 5. Germline V lookup: CDR1 SGHRS, CDR2 YFSETQ.

The chain is built from TRBV6-5 and TRBJ1-2; unclear D gene. The ends were cut back, 7 bases at V and 5 bases at J, with 20 bases in the middle. This CDR3 contains 15 residues. Germline lookup yields CDR1 MNHEY and CDR2 SVGAGI. The CDR3: CASTQVPLQTYGYTF. The CDR3 DNA reads as TGTGCCAGCACCCAAGTCCCCTTACAAACATATGGCTACACCTTC.

The chain uses TRBV12-5 and TRBJ2-3; TRBD2 aligns across 7 bases. The trim removed 7 bases at V and 2 bases at J, leaving 6 bases unmatched. CDR1 is LGHNT, CDR2 FRNRAP, per germline. The CDR3 is made up of 14 amino acids. The CDR3 protein is CASAWGGNTDTQYF. The CDR3 nucleotides are TGTGCTAGTGCCTGGGGGGGGAACACAGATACGCAGTATTTT.